A selection of T cell receptor beta chains follows, all from one sample in a study of T cell responses to AZD1222 COVID-19 vaccine. Sequencing was performed with immunoSEQ multiplex PCR; in TCRdb, only in-frame clones are kept and a portion is missing. Of approximately 130,000 clones detected, 90% to 95% appear once; the ten largest clones hold about 3%. The specimen was peripheral blood, collected on day 0 of AZD1222 vaccination. These receptors all come from an adult in good health. Both conserved end residues are trimmed from each CDR3. The order of the fields is CDR3 protein, CDR3 length, V gene, D gene. The D gene is left open where the match is weak.

CDR3: ASRGQGQETQY; length: 11; V: TRBV6-5; D: TRBD1
CDR3: ASSVSSESAYEQY; length: 13; V: TRBV5-1; D: -
CDR3: ASSPGGVNEKLF; length: 12; V: TRBV5-1; D: -
CDR3: ASIQGAGNTIY; length: 11; V: TRBV6-5; D: TRBD1
CDR3: ASSEGTQRGKLF; length: 12; V: TRBV2; D: -
CDR3: ASSLVTSGIRNEQF; length: 14; V: TRBV11-2; D: TRBD2
CDR3: SVGVGATNEKLF; length: 12; V: TRBV29-1; D: -
CDR3: AWSTGGELF; length: 9; V: TRBV30; D: -
CDR3: ASSLERQAAEAF; length: 12; V: TRBV5-5; D: -
CDR3: AIRGGTAAYEQY; length: 12; V: TRBV10-3; D: -
CDR3: AIGESYGYT; length: 9; V: TRBV10-3; D: -